The table lists the clone carrying this T cell receptor beta chain with a few counts. Its antigen is unidentified. 13 Jbeta primers and 60 Vbeta primers were used for the PCR. Assay used: immunoSEQ multiplex PCR; TCRdb lists only in-frame clones, some missing. Among about 150,000 clones listed, around 9.6% were seen once. This sample was taken from a study of cytomegalovirus exposure and HLA in healthy donors. Points from the study as a whole: Cytomegalovirus association was listed for about 180 TCR beta chains.

This CDR3 is 15 amino acids long. Germline V lookup: CDR1 SEHNR, CDR2 FQNEAQ (reference sequence). Germline trimming cut 5 bases from V and 10 bases from J; bases unmatched to any gene: 16. The chain uses TRBV7-9 and TRBJ1-1, with 7 bases fitting TRBD1. The receptor's source is a male donor in good health and CMV-seronegative. The specimen was PBMCs. CDR3 region: CASSLSLSRGSGAFF. DNA of the CDR3: TGTGCCAGCAGCCTCTCTCTTTCCAGGGGGTCGGGAGCTTTCTTT.